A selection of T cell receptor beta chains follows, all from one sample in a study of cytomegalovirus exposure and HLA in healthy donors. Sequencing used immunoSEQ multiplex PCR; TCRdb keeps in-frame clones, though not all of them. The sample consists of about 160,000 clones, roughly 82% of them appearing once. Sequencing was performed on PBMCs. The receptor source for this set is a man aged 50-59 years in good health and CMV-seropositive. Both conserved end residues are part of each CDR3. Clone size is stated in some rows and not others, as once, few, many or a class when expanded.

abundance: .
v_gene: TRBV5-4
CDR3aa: CASSLQGYQPQHF

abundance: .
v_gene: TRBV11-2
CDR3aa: CASSPNLLQGNSPLHF

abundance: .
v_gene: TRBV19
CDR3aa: CASKRAGGTEAFF

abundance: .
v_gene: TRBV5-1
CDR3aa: CASSPTGTGIGYTF

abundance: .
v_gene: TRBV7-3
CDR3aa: CASSGGPGTGELFF

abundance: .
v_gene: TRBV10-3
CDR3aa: CASSAGDFAEAFF

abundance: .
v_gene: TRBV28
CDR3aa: CASSDSGTPMKQFF

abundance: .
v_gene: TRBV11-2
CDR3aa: CASRLGLAGAGELFF

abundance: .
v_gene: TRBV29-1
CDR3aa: CSVLATREYQETQYF

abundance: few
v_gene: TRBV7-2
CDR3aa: CASSTRLAGGPYNEQFF

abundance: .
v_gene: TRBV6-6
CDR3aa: CASSDSSTNQPQHF

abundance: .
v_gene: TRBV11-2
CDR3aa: CASSFAGWYEDTQYF

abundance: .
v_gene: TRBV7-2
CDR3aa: CASSRDRGQGYGYTF

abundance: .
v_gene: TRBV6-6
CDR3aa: CASSYSTYEQYF

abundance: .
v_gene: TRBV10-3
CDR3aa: CASARGGGTDTQYF

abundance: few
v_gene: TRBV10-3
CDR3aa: CATNRQGNTGELFF

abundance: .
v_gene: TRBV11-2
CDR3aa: CASSLQQDTEAFF

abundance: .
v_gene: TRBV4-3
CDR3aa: CASSQGTILGTGELFF

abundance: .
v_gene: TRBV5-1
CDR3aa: CASSFRDTDTQYF

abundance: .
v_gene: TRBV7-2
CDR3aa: CASSLRDRPLFF

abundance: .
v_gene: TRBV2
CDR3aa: CASSEDPRRSYGQYF

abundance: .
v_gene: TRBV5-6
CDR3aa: CASNQIGGGEQYF

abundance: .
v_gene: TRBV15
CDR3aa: CATEGRQGLETQYF

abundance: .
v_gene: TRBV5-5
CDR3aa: CASSGGQGRDTEAFF

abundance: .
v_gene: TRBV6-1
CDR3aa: CASSQTGGNSPLHF

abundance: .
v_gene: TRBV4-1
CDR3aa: CASSHSGQETQYF

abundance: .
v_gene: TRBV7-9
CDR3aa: CASSQGLEQYF

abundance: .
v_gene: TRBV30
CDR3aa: CAFRDVNQPQHF

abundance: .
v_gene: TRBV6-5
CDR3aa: CASSSPGQYYEQYF

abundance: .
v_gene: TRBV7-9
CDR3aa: CASSSVAGEVSYEQYF

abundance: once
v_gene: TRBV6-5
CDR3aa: CASSYHPGLTGNTIYF

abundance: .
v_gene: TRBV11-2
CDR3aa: CASSLNAQAGNTIYF

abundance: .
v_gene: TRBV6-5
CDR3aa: CATEFGRTGSREQYF

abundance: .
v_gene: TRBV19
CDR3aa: CASSIGAPGRENTEAFF

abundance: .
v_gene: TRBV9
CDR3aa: CASSLGDRFYNEQFF

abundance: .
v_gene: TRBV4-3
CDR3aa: CASSPLGRGRGYTF

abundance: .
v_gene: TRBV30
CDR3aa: CAWSSPFDRFVYGYTF

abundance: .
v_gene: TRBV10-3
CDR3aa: CAISGGLAGGSFTGELFF

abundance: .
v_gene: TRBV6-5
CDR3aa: CASSGGQGDGQPQHF

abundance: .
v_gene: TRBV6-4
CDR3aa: CASRRPPGGPASYEQYF

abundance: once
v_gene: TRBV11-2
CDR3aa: CASSPDDGGGSTDTQYF

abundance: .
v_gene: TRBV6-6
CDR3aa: CASSLMTLEPTDTQYF

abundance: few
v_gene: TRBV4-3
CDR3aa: CASSQVNRGYEQYF

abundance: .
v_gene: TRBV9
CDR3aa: CASSSRAGIGETQYF

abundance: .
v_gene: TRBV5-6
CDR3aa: CASSAGQGRDEQYF

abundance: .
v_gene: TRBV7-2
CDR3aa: CASSLGRNYGYTF

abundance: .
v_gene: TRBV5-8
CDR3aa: CASSSGQTYQPQHF

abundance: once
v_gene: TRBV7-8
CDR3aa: CASSLLSGRGQKLFF